A single sample gave rise to the 17 T cell receptor beta chains below, sequenced in a study of blood T cells in healthy people across ages. Using a J-beta primer mix together with a sample-barcoded 5' primer, a second PCR was run for 7 to 11 cycles. TCRdb used MiXCR to reprocess the 5' RACE reads, holding one entry per CDR3 protein. The repertoire has fewer than 2,000,000 distinct CDR3 sequences, about 39% of them found once; the top ten carry 23%. Sequences were obtained from blood. The receptors were gathered from a human donor in good health.

This clonotype came up a few times. The chain combines TRBV7-3 with TRBJ1-6; a possible D gene is TRBD1 (5 bases). This CDR3 region has 14 residues. CDR1 and CDR2 from the germline V gene are SGHTA and FQGTGA. Trimming shortened V by 0 bases and J by 8 bases, and 8 bases separated the two germline ends. The CDR3 nucleotides read TGTGCCAGCAGCTTAACAGGGGACGATTCACCCCTCCACTTT. It encodes CASSLTGDDSPLHF.

This chain uses TRBV5-1 with TRBJ1-2; perhaps TRBD1 as D (5 bases). The ends were cut back, 4 bases at V and 8 bases at J, with 18 bases in the middle. There are 14 residues in the CDR3. The germline CDR1 and CDR2 sequences are SGHRS and YFSETQ. CDR3 bases: TGCGCCAGCAGCCCCGGGACCGGCTCTGCCGGCTACACCTTC. Protein product: CASSPGTGSAGYTF. Looking up the rest from reference TRBV5-1 and TRBJ1-2 gives the full variable domain: KAGVTQTPRYLIKTRGQQVTLSCSPISGHRSVSWYQQTPGQGLQFLFEYFSETQRNKGNFPGRFSGRQFSNSRSEMNVSTLELGDSALYLCASSPGTGSAGYTFGSGTRLTVV.

The sample holds many counts of this clonotype. V and J are TRBV7-9 and TRBJ1-2, with 8 bases lining up with TRBD1. The CDR3 is 13 residues long. Trimming at V came to 6 bases and at J to 3 bases, leaving 3 bases not matched to a gene. The germline gives CDR1 SEHNR, CDR2 FQNEAQ (reference sequence). The CDR3 protein is CASRPTGDYGYTF. DNA for the CDR3: TGTGCCAGCAGACCGACAGGGGACTATGGCTACACCTTC. Filled out from reference TRBV7-9 and TRBJ1-2, the complete variable domain reads DTGVSQNPRHKITKRGQNVTFRCDPISEHNRLYWYRQTLGQGPEFLTYFQNEAQLEKSRLLSDRFSAERPKGSFSTLEIQRTEQGDSAMYLCASRPTGDYGYTFGSGTRLTVV.

Comment on this clonotype: The CDR3 does not close with the conserved phenylalanine or tryptophan, likely indicating a read error. The genes are TRBV7-3 and TRBJ2-3; TRBD2 matches at 9 bases. V lost 3 bases and J lost 6; bases outside the gene matches: 7. Germline V gene data show CDR1 as SGHTA and CDR2 as FQGTGA. This CDR3 spans 15 amino acids. CDR3 nucleotide sequence: TGTGCCAGCAGCTTTCTAGCGGGGACCATGGATACGCAGTATTAT. Translation: CASSFLAGTMDTQYY.

This clonotype was detected only a few times. The genes are TRBV7-2 and TRBJ1-6, with 8 bases that match TRBD1. This CDR3 comprises 15 residues. CDR1 SGHTA and CDR2 FQGNSA come from the germline V gene. With V trimmed by 1 base and J by 8 bases, 4 bases remained unmatched. The CDR3 bases are TGTGCCAGCAGCTTAGGTGGACAGGGATATTCACCCCTCCACTTT. Its translation is CASSLGGQGYSPLHF. Based on the CDR3 plus reference TRBV7-2 and TRBJ1-6, the full variable domain is GAGVSQSPSNKVTEKGKDVELRCDPISGHTALYWYRQSLGQGLEFLIYFQGNSAPDKSGLPSDRFSAERTGGSVSTLTIQRTQQEDSAVYLCASSLGGQGYSPLHFGNGTRLTVT.

The chain recombines TRBV7-9 with TRBJ2-5; 8 positions match TRBD1. The V gene's germline CDR1 is SEHNR and CDR2 FQNEAQ (reference sequence). CDR3 length: 14 residues. The J segment lost 13 bases and the V segment lost 4 bases, leaving 14 bases of the junction unmatched. CDR3 protein: CASSSVDRVYERYF. The CDR3 region has the DNA TGTGCCAGCAGCTCCGTGGACAGGGTCTACGAGCGGTACTTC.

This clonotype appeared once. This sequence joins TRBV11-1 and TRBJ2-5; 9 positions match TRBD1. Germline lookup yields CDR1 SGHAT and CDR2 FQDESV (reference sequence). V dropped 5 bases and J dropped 5; count of bases not matched to a gene: 15. The CDR3 totals 17 residues. The CDR3 spells CASSLAPLGQGGETQYF. DNA of the CDR3: TGTGCCAGCAGCCTTGCTCCATTGGGACAGGGAGGCGAGACCCAGTACTTC.

The chain employs TRBV29-1 and TRBJ1-2; D is undetermined. Per the germline V gene, CDR1 is SQVTM and CDR2 is ANQGSEA. The CDR3 is 11 residues long. V was trimmed by 5 bases and J by 2 bases, leaving 6 bases between them. The CDR3: CSVLVNYGYTF. CDR3 nucleotides: TGCAGCGTTCTTGTGAACTATGGCTACACCTTC.

This clonotype occurred a few times. This sequence joins TRBV12-3 or TRBV12-4 and TRBJ1-2; no definite D call. The length of the CDR3 is 16 residues. The V gene lost 7 bases and the J gene lost 5 bases, with 23 bases spanning the gap. The CDR3 reads CASTLSGILPSYGYTF. The CDR3 nucleotides are TGTGCCAGCACCCTTTCGGGTATCCTTCCCTCTTATGGCTACACCTTC.

The J gene is TRBJ2-5, the V gene TRBV9; 7 bases fit TRBD2. The ends lost 3 bases at V and 2 bases at J; junction bases unmatched: 4. The CDR3 loop spans 14 amino acids. The germline gives CDR1 SGDLS, CDR2 YYNGEE. The CDR3 DNA is TGTGCCAGCAGCGGCACTAGCGCTCAAGAGACCCAGTACTTC. As protein: CASSGTSAQETQYF.

This clonotype was observed a handful of times. The CDR3 region has the DNA TGTGCCAGCGGGGCTCCCTCGACAGCCGGTGAGCAGTTCTTC. This gives the protein CASGAPSTAGEQFF. The chain couples TRBV28 to TRBJ2-1, with a possible D match to TRBD1 (5 bases). CDR1 is MDHEN, CDR2 SYDVKM, per germline. Trimming shortened V by 8 bases and J by 9 bases, and 20 bases separated the two germline ends. The CDR3 is 14 amino acids.

The chain employs TRBV11-2 and TRBJ2-3; 9 positions match TRBD2. The CDR3 runs to 17 residues. Trimming at V came to 5 bases and at J to 5 bases, leaving 14 bases not matched to a gene. Per germline, CDR1 SGHAT and CDR2 FQNNGV. CDR3 amino acids: CASSPLGSGGFGDTQYF. The CDR3 region has the DNA TGTGCCAGCAGCCCGCTTGGTAGCGGGGGATTTGGAGATACGCAGTATTTT. Combining the CDR3 with reference TRBV11-2 and TRBJ2-3 gives the whole variable domain EAGVAQSPRYKIIEKRQSVAFWCNPISGHATLYWYQQILGQGPKLLIQFQNNGVVDDSQLPKDRFSAERLKGVDSTLKIQPAKLEDSAVYLCASSPLGSGGFGDTQYFGPGTRLTVL.

This chain joins TRBV27 and TRBJ2-3, with 9 positions matching TRBD1. The CDR3 spans 15 residues. Trimming cost V 5 bases and J 9 bases; bases outside gene matches: 12. Germline V gene data show CDR1 as MNHEY and CDR2 as SMNVEV (reference sequence). The CDR3 reads CASSRPGQGLSTQYF. The DNA of the CDR3 is TGTGCCAGCAGTCGCCCGGGACAGGGCCTGTCGACGCAGTATTTT.

This clonotype was observed a handful of times. This sequence joins TRBV12-3 or TRBV12-4 and TRBJ1-2; D is ambiguous. This CDR3 has 13 residues. V was cut by 0 bases and J by 6 bases, with 8 bases left in between. The CDR3 nucleotides read TGTGCCAGCAGTTTAGCGCTCGACGATGGCTACACCTTC. Translated, it gives CASSLALDDGYTF.

The gene calls are TRBV28 and TRBJ2-5; D is perhaps TRBD2 (5 bases). The V end was cut by 8 bases, the J end by 8 bases, with 27 bases between. The CDR3 contains 16 residues. Per the germline V gene, CDR1 is MDHEN and CDR2 is SYDVKM. This CDR3 is CASSLGGGLPSGTQYF. In nucleotides, the CDR3 is TGTGCCAGCTCACTAGGCGGCGGACTCCCATCCGGAACCCAGTACTTC. The variable domain in full, with the rest retrieved from reference TRBV28 and TRBJ2-5, is DVKVTQSSRYLVKRTGEKVFLECVQDMDHENMFWYRQDPGLGLRLIYFSYDVKMKEKGDIPEGYSVSREKKERFSLILESASTNQTSMYLCASSLGGGLPSGTQYFGPGTRLLVL.

This clonotype has a handful of counts. With a much larger clone just one base away, this may be a read error. The rearrangement links TRBV11-2 to TRBJ1-2, with 9 bases that match TRBD1. V was pared by 0 bases and J by 5 bases, with 7 bases of the junction left unmatched. Germline V gene data show CDR1 as SGHAT and CDR2 as FQNNGV. This CDR3 comprises 16 residues. The CDR3 DNA reads as TGTGCCAGCAGCTTAGACTCCGGGACAGGGAGATATGGCTACACCTTC. Protein sequence: CASSLDSGTGRYGYTF.

This chain links TRBV7-9 with TRBJ2-7, with D possibly matching TRBD1 (5 bases). The CDR3 contains 14 residues. Germline lookup yields CDR1 SEHNR and CDR2 FQNEAQ (reference sequence). Trimming shortened V by 2 bases and J by 3 bases, and 11 bases separated the two germline ends. This chain's CDR3 is CASSLLQANYEQYF. CDR3 DNA: TGTGCCAGCAGCTTATTACAGGCAAACTACGAGCAGTACTTC.